This TCR beta chain derives from a study of cytomegalovirus exposure and HLA in healthy donors. Study-level points and caveats: Testing in vitro showed three CMV-associated chains specific for CMV antigens. The investigators catalogued 164 TCR beta chains as cytomegalovirus-associated.

Here immunoSEQ multiplex PCR was the method, and the copy in TCRdb shows in-frame clones only, minus some. The data contain 86,000 or so clones, almost 97% of them seen just once; the ten biggest clones take up 1.6%. Germline V gene data show CDR1 as SNHLY and CDR2 as FYNNEI. CDR3 length equals 13 residues. V shed 4 bases and J 7 bases; nucleotides not matched to a gene: 4. As to this clone: The antigen is undetermined.

The donors were part of the validation cohort of 100 to 150 subjects. That cohort was separate from the first cohort, which comprised under 750 subjects. Sequenced material: PBMCs. V and J are TRBV2 and TRBJ1-2; TRBD1 aligns across 9 bases. The sequence derives from a man aged 18 to 30 in good health and CMV-seropositive. In DNA, the CDR3 is TGTGCCAGCAGTGGTGTGACAGGGGGTGGCTACACCTTC. It codes for CASSGVTGGGYTF.